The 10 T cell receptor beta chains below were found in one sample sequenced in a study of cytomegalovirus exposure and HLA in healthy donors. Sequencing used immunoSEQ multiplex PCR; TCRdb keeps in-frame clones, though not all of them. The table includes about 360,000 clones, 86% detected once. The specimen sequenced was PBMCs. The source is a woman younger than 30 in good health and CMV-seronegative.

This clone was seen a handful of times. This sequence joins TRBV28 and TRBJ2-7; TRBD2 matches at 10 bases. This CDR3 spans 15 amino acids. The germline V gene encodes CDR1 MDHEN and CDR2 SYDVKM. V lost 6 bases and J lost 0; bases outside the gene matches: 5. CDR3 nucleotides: TGTGCCAGCAGAGGATCTAGCGGGAGCTCCTACGAGCAGTACTTC. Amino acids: CASRGSSGSSYEQYF.

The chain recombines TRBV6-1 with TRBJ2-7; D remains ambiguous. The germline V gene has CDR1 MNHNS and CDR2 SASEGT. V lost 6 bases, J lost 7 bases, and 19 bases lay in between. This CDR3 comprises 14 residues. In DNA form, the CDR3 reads TGTGCCAGCAGGACCGAGCCTGGTCTCGGGGAGCAGTACTTC. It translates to CASRTEPGLGEQYF.

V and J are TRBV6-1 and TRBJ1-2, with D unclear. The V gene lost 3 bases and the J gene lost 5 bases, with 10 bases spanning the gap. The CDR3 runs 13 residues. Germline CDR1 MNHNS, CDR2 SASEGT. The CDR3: CASSDIPTYGYTF. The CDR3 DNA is TGTGCCAGCAGTGACATTCCTACTTATGGCTACACCTTC.

The CDR3 sequence: CASSYEPGLGSPLHF. The CDR3 coding sequence is TGTGCCAGCAGTTACGAGCCAGGGCTAGGGTCACCCCTCCACTTT. The gene calls are TRBV6-5 and TRBJ1-6; possible D gene TRBD1, 5 bases. Trimming stripped 2 bases from V and 10 bases from J, with 15 bases between. Germline CDR1 reads MNHEY; CDR2 reads SVGAGI. This CDR3 region has 15 residues.

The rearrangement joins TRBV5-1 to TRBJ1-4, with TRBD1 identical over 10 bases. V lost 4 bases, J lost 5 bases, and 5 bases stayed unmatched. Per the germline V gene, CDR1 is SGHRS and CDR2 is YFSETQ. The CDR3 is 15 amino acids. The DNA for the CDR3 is TGCGCCAGCAGCCCGGCGGACAGGGGGAATGAAAAACTGTTTTTT. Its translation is CASSPADRGNEKLFF.

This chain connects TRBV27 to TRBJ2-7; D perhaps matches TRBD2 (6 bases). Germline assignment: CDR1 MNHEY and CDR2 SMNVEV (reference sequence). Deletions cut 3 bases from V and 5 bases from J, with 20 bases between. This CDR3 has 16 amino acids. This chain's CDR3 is CASSLVGGLGIHEQYF. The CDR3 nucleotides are TGTGCCAGCAGTTTGGTCGGGGGTCTGGGCATCCACGAGCAGTACTTC.

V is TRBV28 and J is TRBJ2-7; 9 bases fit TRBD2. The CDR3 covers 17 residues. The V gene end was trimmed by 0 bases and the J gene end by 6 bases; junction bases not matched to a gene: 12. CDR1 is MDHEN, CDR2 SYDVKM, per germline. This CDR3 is CASSLWGFSGRGGEQYF. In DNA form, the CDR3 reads TGTGCCAGCAGTTTATGGGGGTTTAGCGGGAGAGGAGGCGAGCAGTACTTC.

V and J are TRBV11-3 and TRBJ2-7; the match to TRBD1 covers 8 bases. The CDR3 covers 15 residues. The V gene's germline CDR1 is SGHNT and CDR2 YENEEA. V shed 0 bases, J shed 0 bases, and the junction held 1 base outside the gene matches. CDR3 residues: CASSLEGTGSYEQYF. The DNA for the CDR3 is TGTGCCAGCAGCTTAGAGGGGACAGGCTCCTACGAGCAGTACTTC.

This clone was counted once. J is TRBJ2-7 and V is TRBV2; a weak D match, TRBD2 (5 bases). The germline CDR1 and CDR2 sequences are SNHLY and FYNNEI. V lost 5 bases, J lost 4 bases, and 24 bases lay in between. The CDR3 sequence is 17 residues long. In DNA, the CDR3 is TGTGCCAGCAGTCGGCGGGCGCGGCCAAGGCCCCCATACGAGCAGTACTTC. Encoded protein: CASSRRARPRPPYEQYF. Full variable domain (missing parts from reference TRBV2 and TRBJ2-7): EPEVTQTPSHQVTQMGQEVILRCVPISNHLYFYWYRQILGQKVEFLVSFYNNEISEKSEIFDDQFSVERPDGSNFTLKIRSTKLEDSAMYFCASSRRARPRPPYEQYFGPGTRLTVT.

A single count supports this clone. The CDR3 reads CATTDRNHQPQHF. The CDR3 nucleotides read TGTGCCACCACTGACAGAAACCATCAGCCCCAGCATTTT. This sequence joins TRBV19 and TRBJ1-5, with D possibly being TRBD1 (5 bases). V lost 10 bases, J lost 5 bases, and 15 bases lay in between. Per the germline V gene, CDR1 is LNHDA and CDR2 is SQIVND (reference sequence). This CDR3 region has 13 residues.